Listed below are T cell receptor beta chains from one sample, sequenced in a study of blood T cell repertoires in COVID-19. Some clones are missing from TCRdb's copy, which holds only in-frame ones; the method was immunoSEQ multiplex PCR. This sample has roughly 500,000 clones, with roughly 89% found just once. Sequenced: peripheral blood. These receptors were taken from a man aged 18 to 30 with COVID-19, enrolled during active disease. The CDR3 runs from the conserved cysteine through the conserved F or W. Fields, in order: V gene, D gene, clone size, CDR3 length, J gene, CDR3 protein, CDR3 DNA. A D gene is named only where the DNA matches it firmly. The size entry is marked missing in some rows and otherwise reads once, few, many or a size class.

TRBV5-1	TRBD1	.	18	TRBJ2-7	CASSFADPGTGYFYEQYF	TGCGCCAGCAGCTTCGCCGATCCCGGGACAGGCTACTTCTACGAGCAGTACTTC
TRBV2	.	once	14	TRBJ2-3	CASGRTIPTDTQYF	TGTGCCAGCGGAAGGACTATCCCCACAGATACGCAGTATTTT
TRBV5-6	.	once	12	TRBJ2-7	CASSLLSYEQYF	TGTGCCAGCAGCTTACTTTCCTACGAGCAGTACTTC
TRBV2	.	.	13	TRBJ1-2	CASSERTVFGYTF	TGTGCCAGCAGTGAGAGGACAGTGTTTGGCTACACCTTC
TRBV27	.	.	15	TRBJ1-1	CASKESLLVNTEAFF	TGTGCCAGCAAGGAGAGTTTATTGGTGAACACTGAAGCTTTCTTT
TRBV4-2	TRBD1	once	18	TRBJ1-4	CASSQDRGSFGGDEKLFF	TGTGCCAGCAGCCAGGACAGGGGGTCCTTCGGGGGAGATGAAAAACTGTTTTTT
TRBV6-4	TRBD2	.	14	TRBJ2-1	CASPSGTEYNEQFF	TGTGCCAGCCCTAGCGGGACAGAGTACAATGAGCAGTTCTTC
TRBV9	TRBD1	once	14	TRBJ2-1	CASSVGGGQGGLVF	TGTGCCAGCAGCGTAGGAGGGGGACAGGGGGGCCTGGTCTTC
TRBV6-5	.	.	14	TRBJ2-5	CASSAGGSRATQYF	TGTGCCAGCAGCGCCGGTGGGAGTCGAGCGACCCAGTACTTC
TRBV3-1/TRBV3-2	TRBD1	.	14	TRBJ1-2	CASSPRDRGNGYTF	TGTGCCAGCAGCCCCCGGGACAGGGGGAATGGCTACACCTTC